This T cell receptor beta chain was recovered during a study of OX40 agonist ivuxolimab in advanced cancers. Germline V gene sequence: CDR1 MNHEY, CDR2 SVGAGI. Trimming took off 2 bases at V and 3 bases at J, with 7 bases between the two ends. The CDR3 length is 13 residues. Study-level findings and limits: Determination of antigen specificity was not performed for the expanded peripheral T cells.

Some clones are missing from TCRdb's copy, which holds only in-frame ones; the method was immunoSEQ multiplex PCR. Of approximately 20,000 clones listed, 75% to 85% are singletons. On this clone itself: Its antigen remains unidentified.

This TCR derives from an adult with an advanced solid tumor such as melanoma, head and neck, liver or kidney cancer. The J gene is TRBJ2-5, the V gene TRBV6-5; no definite D call. This specimen was CD4+ or CD8+ T cells sorted from blood, taken in a trial of the OX40 agonist ivuxolimab. In DNA form, the CDR3 reads TGTGCCAGCAGTTACGGGGTAGAAGAGACCCAGTACTTC. Its protein is CASSYGVEETQYF.